This T cell receptor beta chain originates from a study of neurological immune-mediated disorders. General study points: With the multiple sclerosis repertoire cluster, neither clinical nor MRI features showed any association. Among 34 multiple sclerosis patients, phylogenetic grouping put the repertoires of 18 into a single related-CDR3 cluster, a possible signature. None of the CDR3 amino acid sequences of expanded clones recurred across subjects, suggesting private repertoires in all groups.

This CDR3 has 15 amino acids. Unmatched junction bases numbered 11, after V lost 4 bases and J lost 10 bases. Germline V CDR1 and CDR2: LGHNA, YNFKEQ. The method for making cDNA was 5'RACE, and it used 10-nucleotide random UMIs. Each CDR3 protein gets one entry after TCRdb re-called the 5' RACE reads with MiXCR. There are roughly 25,000 distinct CDR3 sequences in the sample; roughly 2.7% occur only once, and 2% to 2.5% lies in the top ten. This clonotype showed up just a few times. The antigen is undetermined. Specimen: PBMCs. The source of this sequence is a woman between 50 and 59 years old with multiple sclerosis. The genes are TRBV4-2 and TRBJ2-1; TRBD2 agrees at 9 bases. The CDR3 nucleotides are TGTGCCAGCAGCCGCGGCGGGGGGGGAGAATACGAGCAGTTCTTC. This translates into CASSRGGGGEYEQFF.